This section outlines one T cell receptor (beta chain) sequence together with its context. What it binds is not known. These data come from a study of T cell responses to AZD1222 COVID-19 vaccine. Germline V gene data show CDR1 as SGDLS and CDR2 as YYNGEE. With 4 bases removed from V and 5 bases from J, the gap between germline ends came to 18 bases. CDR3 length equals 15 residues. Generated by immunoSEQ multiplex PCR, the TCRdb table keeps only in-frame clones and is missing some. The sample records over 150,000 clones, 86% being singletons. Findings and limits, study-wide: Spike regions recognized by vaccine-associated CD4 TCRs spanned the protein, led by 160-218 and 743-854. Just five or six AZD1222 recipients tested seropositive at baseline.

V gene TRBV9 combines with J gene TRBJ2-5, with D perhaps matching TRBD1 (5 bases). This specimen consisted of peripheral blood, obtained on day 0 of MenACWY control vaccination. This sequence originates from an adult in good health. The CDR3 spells CASSLMTQGWETQYF. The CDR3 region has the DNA TGTGCCAGCAGCCTGATGACCCAGGGTTGGGAGACCCAGTACTTC.